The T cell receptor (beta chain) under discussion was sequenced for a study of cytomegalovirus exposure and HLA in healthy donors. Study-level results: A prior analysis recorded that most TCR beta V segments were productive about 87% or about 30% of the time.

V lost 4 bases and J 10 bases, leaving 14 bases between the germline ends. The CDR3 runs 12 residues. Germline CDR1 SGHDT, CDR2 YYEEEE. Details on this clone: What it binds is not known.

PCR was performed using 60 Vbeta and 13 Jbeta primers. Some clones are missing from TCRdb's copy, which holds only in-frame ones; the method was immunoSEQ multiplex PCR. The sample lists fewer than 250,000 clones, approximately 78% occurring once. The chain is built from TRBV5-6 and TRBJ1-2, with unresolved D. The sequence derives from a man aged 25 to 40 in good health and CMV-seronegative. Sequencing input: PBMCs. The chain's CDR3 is CASSIRRIDYTF. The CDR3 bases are TGTGCCAGCAGCATACGGAGGATTGACTACACCTTC.